The present T cell receptor beta chain was sequenced within a study of blood T cells in healthy people across ages. For every donor, a draw yielded approximately 9.9 milliliters of peripheral blood. No fewer than 7 million PBMCs went into each sample. With a J-beta primer mix and a sample-barcoded 5' primer, a second PCR ran about 7 to 12 cycles. TCRdb reprocessed the 5' RACE reads with MiXCR, giving one entry per CDR3 protein. This sample has 540,000 or so distinct CDR3 sequences; around 24% occur once, and the top ten carry roughly 9.4%. Germline V gene data show CDR1 as LGHNA and CDR2 as YSLEER. The CDR3 totals 16 residues. The junction had 5 bases not matched to a gene; V was cut back by 0 bases and J by 1 base. These data were also filed under a second study, of T cells of mothers and their children.

The chain links TRBV4-3 to TRBJ1-1, with TRBD1 matching 7 bases. The sequence came from a boy between 10 and 17 years old in good health. Sequencing input: blood. The CDR3 reads CASSQDEGAGNTEAFF. In nucleotides, the CDR3 is TGCGCCAGCAGCCAAGATGAGGGGGCAGGGAACACTGAAGCTTTCTTT.